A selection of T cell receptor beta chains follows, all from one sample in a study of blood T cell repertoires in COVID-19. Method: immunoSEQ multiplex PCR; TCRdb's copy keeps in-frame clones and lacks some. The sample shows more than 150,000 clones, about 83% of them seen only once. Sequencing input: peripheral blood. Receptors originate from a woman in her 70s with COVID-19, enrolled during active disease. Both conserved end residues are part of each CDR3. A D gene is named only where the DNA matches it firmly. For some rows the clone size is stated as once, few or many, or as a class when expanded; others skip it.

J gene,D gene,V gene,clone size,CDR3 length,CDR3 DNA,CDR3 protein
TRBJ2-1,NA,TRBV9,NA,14,TGTGCCAGCAGCGTAGACGGGAGCTTCAATGAGCAGTTCTTC,CASSVDGSFNEQFF
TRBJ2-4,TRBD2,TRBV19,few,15,TGTGCCAGTAGTGTCAAAACGGGACTATTAAACATTCAGTACTTC,CASSVKTGLLNIQYF
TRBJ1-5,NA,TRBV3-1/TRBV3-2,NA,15,TGTGCCAGCAGCCATAACAGTAATAGCAATCAGCCCCAGCATTTT,CASSHNSNSNQPQHF
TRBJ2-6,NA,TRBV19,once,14,TGTGCCAGTAGTAGTTTATCTGGGGCCAACGTCCTGACTTTC,CASSSLSGANVLTF
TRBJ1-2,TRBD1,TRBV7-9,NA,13,TGTGCCAGCAGCACGACAGGGGGCTATGGCTACACCTTC,CASSTTGGYGYTF
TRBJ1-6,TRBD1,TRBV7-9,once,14,TGTGCCAGCAGCCTGGGACAGCGTCGCTCACCCCTCCACTTT,CASSLGQRRSPLHF
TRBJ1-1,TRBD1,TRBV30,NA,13,TGTGCCTGGAAAAAGACAGGGGGCCTATCTACTTTCTTT,CAWKKTGGLSTFF
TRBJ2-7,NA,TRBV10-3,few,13,TGTGCCATCAGTGACGGGACTTCCTACGAGCAGTACTTC,CAISDGTSYEQYF
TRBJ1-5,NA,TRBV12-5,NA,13,TGTGCTAGTGGCCCTACGGGGGACCAGCCCCAGCATTTT,CASGPTGDQPQHF
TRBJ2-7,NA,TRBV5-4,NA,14,TGTGCCAGCAGCCCCACGAGGAGCTCCTACGAGCAGTACTTC,CASSPTRSSYEQYF
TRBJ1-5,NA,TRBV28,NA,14,TGTGCCAGCAGATCAGCAATGCGGGATCAGCCCCAGCATTTT,CASRSAMRDQPQHF
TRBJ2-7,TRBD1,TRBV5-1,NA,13,TGCGCCAGCAGCTTATTCAGGGGGAGCGAGCAGTACTTC,CASSLFRGSEQYF
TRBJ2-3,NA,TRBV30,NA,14,TGTGCCTGGAACGCGGGACTTATCACAGATACGCAGTATTTT,CAWNAGLITDTQYF
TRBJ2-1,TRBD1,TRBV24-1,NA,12,TGTGCCACCAGTGACCCGGACAGGGAACAGTTCTTC,CATSDPDREQFF
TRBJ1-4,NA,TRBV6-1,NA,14,TGTGCCAGCAGTGAACCTATCCTGAATGAAAAACTGTTTTTT,CASSEPILNEKLFF
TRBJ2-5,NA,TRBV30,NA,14,TGTGCCTGGAGTGTAACGCGCGGGGGCAGTGAACAGTACTTC,CAWSVTRGGSEQYF
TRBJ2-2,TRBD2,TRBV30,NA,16,TGTGCCTGGAGTGTATCACTAGCGGGAACCGGCGGGGAGCTGTTTTTT,CAWSVSLAGTGGELFF
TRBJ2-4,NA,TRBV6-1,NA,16,TGTGCCAGCAGTGAAAGGGCAGGGTCGGCCAAAAACATTCAGTACTTC,CASSERAGSAKNIQYF
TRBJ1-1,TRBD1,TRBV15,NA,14,TGTGCCACCAGCCGTCAGGGGGCATTAACTGAAGCTTTCTTT,CATSRQGALTEAFF
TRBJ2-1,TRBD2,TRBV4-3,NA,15,TGCGCCAGCAGCCAAGAGATTAGCGGGAGTTTGGAGCAGTTCTTC,CASSQEISGSLEQFF
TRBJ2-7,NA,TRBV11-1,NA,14,TGTGCCAGCAGCTTAATCATAAGAGGCTACGAGCAGTACTTC,CASSLIIRGYEQYF
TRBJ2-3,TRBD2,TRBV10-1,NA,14,TGCGCCACCTATCTAGCGGAGTGGACAGATACGCAGTATTTT,CATYLAEWTDTQYF
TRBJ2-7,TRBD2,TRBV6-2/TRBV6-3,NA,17,TGTGCCAGCAGTTATCCCCACAGCGGGGGATTCTCCTACGAGCAGTACTTC,CASSYPHSGGFSYEQYF
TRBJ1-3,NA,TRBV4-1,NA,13,TGCGCCAGCAGCCAAGACTTTGGAAACACCATATATTTT,CASSQDFGNTIYF
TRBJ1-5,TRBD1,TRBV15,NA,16,TGTGCCACCAGCAGAGCTGCCAGGGGGGGCAATCAGCCCCAGCATTTT,CATSRAARGGNQPQHF
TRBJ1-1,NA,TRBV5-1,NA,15,TGCGCCAGCAGCAGCTCAGCCTACCAGGCCGCTGAAGCTTTCTTT,CASSSSAYQAAEAFF
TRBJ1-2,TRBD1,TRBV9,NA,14,TGTGCCAGCAGCGTAGGGACAGGTTCAAATGGCTACACCTTC,CASSVGTGSNGYTF
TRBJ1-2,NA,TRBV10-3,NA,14,TGTGCCATCAGTGAGTCGCAAGTCGGCTATGGCTACACCTTC,CAISESQVGYGYTF
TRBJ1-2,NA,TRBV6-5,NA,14,TGTGCCAGCAGCCCAAGGGGGGGTCTCTATGGCTACACCTTC,CASSPRGGLYGYTF
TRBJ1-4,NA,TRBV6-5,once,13,TGTGCCAGCGCCGACAGGAAGGGTGAAAAACTGTTTTTT,CASADRKGEKLFF
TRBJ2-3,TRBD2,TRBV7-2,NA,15,TGTGCCAGCGGCCCTCTAGCGGGTGCCACAGATACGCAGTATTTT,CASGPLAGATDTQYF
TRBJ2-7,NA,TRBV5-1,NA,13,TGCGCCAGCAGCAGGACACCTGCCTACGAGCAGTACTTC,CASSRTPAYEQYF
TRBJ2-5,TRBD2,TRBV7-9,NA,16,TGTGCCAGCAGCCTGTTGCTCGGGGGGGGCCGAGAGACCCAGTACTTC,CASSLLLGGGRETQYF
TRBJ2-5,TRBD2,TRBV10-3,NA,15,TGTGCCATCAGTGGGACTAGACAAGCTCAAGAGACCCAGTACTTC,CAISGTRQAQETQYF
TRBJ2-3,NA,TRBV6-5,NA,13,TGTGCCAGCAGTTACAAGGGGACAGATACGCAGTATTTT,CASSYKGTDTQYF
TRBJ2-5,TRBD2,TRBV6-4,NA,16,TGTGCCAGCAGCGAGTCACTAGCGGGAGAATCAGAGACCCAGTACTTC,CASSESLAGESETQYF
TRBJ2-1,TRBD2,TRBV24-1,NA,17,TGTGCCACCAGTGATACTAGCGGGAGGGTCTCCTACAATGAGCAGTTCTTC,CATSDTSGRVSYNEQFF
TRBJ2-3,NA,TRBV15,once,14,TGTGCCACCAGCAGGACTCTTAGCACAGATACGCAGTATTTT,CATSRTLSTDTQYF
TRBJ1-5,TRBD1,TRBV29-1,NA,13,TGCAGCGTCTACACAGGGGCGGGGCAGCCCCAGCATTTT,CSVYTGAGQPQHF
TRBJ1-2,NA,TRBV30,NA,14,TGTGCCTGGTCCTCCCGGACAGAAGACTATGGCTACACCTTC,CAWSSRTEDYGYTF